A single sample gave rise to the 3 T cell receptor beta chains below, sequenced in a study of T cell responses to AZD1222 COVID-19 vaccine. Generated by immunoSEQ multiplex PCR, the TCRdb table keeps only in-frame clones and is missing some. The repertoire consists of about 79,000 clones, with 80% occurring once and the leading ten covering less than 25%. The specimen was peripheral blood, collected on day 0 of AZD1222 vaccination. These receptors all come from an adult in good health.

The CDR3 protein is CASSSHTHGNTIYF. The DNA for the CDR3 is TGTGCCAGCAGCTCCCACACTCACGGAAACACCATATATTTT. The chain has TRBV28 and TRBJ1-3; D uncertain. CDR1 is MDHEN and CDR2 is SYDVKM in the germline V gene. There are 14 residues in the CDR3. V lost 6 bases, J lost 4 bases, and 13 bases lay in between.

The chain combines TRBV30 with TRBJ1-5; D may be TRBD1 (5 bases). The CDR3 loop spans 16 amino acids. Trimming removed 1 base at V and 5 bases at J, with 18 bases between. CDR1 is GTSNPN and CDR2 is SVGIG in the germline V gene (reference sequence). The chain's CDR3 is CAWSAKGRGRHQPQHF. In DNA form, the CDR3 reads TGTGCCTGGAGTGCGAAGGGAAGGGGTCGACATCAGCCCCAGCATTTT. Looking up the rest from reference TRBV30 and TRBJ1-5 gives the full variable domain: SQTIHQWPATLVQPVGSPLSLECTVEGTSNPNLYWYRQAAGRGLQLLFYSVGIGQISSEVPQNLSASRPQDRQFILSSKKLLLSDSGFYLCAWSAKGRGRHQPQHFGDGTRLSIL.

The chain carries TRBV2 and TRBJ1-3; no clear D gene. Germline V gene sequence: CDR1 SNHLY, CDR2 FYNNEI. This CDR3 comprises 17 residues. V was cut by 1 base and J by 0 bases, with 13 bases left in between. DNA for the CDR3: TGTGCCAGCAGTGAAGGGAGTGGGTTTAGCTCTGGAAACACCATATATTTT. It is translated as CASSEGSGFSSGNTIYF.